This T cell receptor beta chain derives from a study of blood T cell repertoires in COVID-19. Study-wide context: T cells, B-cell-depleted T cells, or PBMCs supplied cDNA or gDNA.

This CDR3 contains 16 residues. Cohorts were determined from participant-reported clinical history. Two negative PCRs, clearance, or symptom resolution were required of recovered Cohort 3 donors. In the original workflow: The authors estimated nucleated cell counts from reference gene primer amplification. TCRdb's copy holds only in-frame clones and misses some; the assay was immunoSEQ multiplex PCR. V and J calls and clone size are copied from that table; D and trimming were computed from the DNA. The sample holds hundreds of thousands of clones, roughly nine tenths seen once. Sequencing used PBMCs or T cells enriched from blood (not recorded which). The chain carries TRBV21-1 and TRBJ1-2; the table gives TRBD1 as D, unverified against the DNA. TRBV21-1 counts as a pseudogene. The origin of this receptor is a man in his 60s who had recovered from COVID-19. The CDR3 DNA reads TGTGCCAGCAGCAAAGAGGTCGGACAGCGGAACTATGGCTACACCTTC. Its protein product is CASSKEVGQRNYGYTF.